This is a list of T cell receptor beta chains from one sample in a study of blood T cell repertoires in COVID-19. Only in-frame clones appear in the TCRdb table, and some are missing; sequencing was by immunoSEQ multiplex PCR. The table has more than 85,000 clones, 84% seen once. Sequencing used peripheral blood. The source is a woman in her fifties or sixties with acute or convalescent COVID-19. Each CDR3 is given with its conserved first and last residue. Each record gives: D gene, J gene, CDR3 length, V gene, clone size, CDR3 protein, CDR3 DNA. A D gene is named only where the DNA matches it firmly. Size tells how often a clone was seen (once, few, many) or the class of an expanded clone, and some rows leave it out.

D gene: -
J gene: TRBJ2-5
CDR3 length: 15
V gene: TRBV7-9
clone size: -
CDR3 protein: CASSLVGLRRETQYF
CDR3 DNA: TGTGCCAGCAGCTTGGTGGGACTTCGACGCGAGACCCAGTACTTC

D gene: -
J gene: TRBJ2-1
CDR3 length: 14
V gene: TRBV2
clone size: many
CDR3 protein: CASSEGPPVNEQFF
CDR3 DNA: TGTGCCAGCAGTGAAGGTCCACCGGTCAATGAGCAGTTCTTC

D gene: TRBD1
J gene: TRBJ2-6
CDR3 length: 17
V gene: TRBV7-9
clone size: -
CDR3 protein: CASSKTGVGAGANVLTF
CDR3 DNA: TGTGCCAGCAGCAAGACAGGGGTAGGTGCTGGGGCCAACGTCCTGACTTTC

D gene: TRBD1
J gene: TRBJ1-1
CDR3 length: 15
V gene: TRBV5-6
clone size: -
CDR3 protein: CASSETGYMDHEAFF
CDR3 DNA: TGTGCCAGCAGCGAGACAGGGTACATGGATCATGAAGCTTTCTTT

D gene: TRBD1
J gene: TRBJ1-2
CDR3 length: 13
V gene: TRBV11-1
clone size: -
CDR3 protein: CASTSGTDYGYTF
CDR3 DNA: TGTGCCAGCACCTCCGGGACAGACTATGGCTACACCTTC

D gene: -
J gene: TRBJ2-5
CDR3 length: 12
V gene: TRBV7-2
clone size: -
CDR3 protein: CASSLLLETQYF
CDR3 DNA: TGTGCCAGCAGCTTACTCTTGGAGACCCAGTACTTC

D gene: -
J gene: TRBJ1-5
CDR3 length: 17
V gene: TRBV28
clone size: -
CDR3 protein: CASSLFAGPSSNQPQHF
CDR3 DNA: TGTGCCAGCAGTTTGTTTGCGGGGCCATCTAGCAATCAGCCCCAGCATTTT

D gene: -
J gene: TRBJ1-5
CDR3 length: 15
V gene: TRBV10-2
clone size: once
CDR3 protein: CASSEPHSRNQPQHF
CDR3 DNA: TGCGCCAGCAGTGAGCCCCACAGCCGCAATCAGCCCCAGCATTTT

D gene: -
J gene: TRBJ1-5
CDR3 length: 13
V gene: TRBV2
clone size: -
CDR3 protein: CASREDSNQPQHF
CDR3 DNA: TGTGCCAGCAGAGAGGATAGCAATCAGCCCCAGCATTTT

D gene: TRBD1
J gene: TRBJ1-1
CDR3 length: 15
V gene: TRBV4-2
clone size: -
CDR3 protein: CASSQATGGNTEAFF
CDR3 DNA: TGTGCCAGCAGCCAGGCCACAGGGGGTAACACTGAAGCTTTCTTT

D gene: -
J gene: TRBJ1-5
CDR3 length: 14
V gene: TRBV6-5
clone size: -
CDR3 protein: CASRDTLSNQPQHF
CDR3 DNA: TGTGCCAGCAGGGACACCCTTAGCAATCAGCCCCAGCATTTT

D gene: TRBD2
J gene: TRBJ2-1
CDR3 length: 15
V gene: TRBV30
clone size: -
CDR3 protein: CAWRRVGTSRNEQFF
CDR3 DNA: TGTGCCTGGAGGAGGGTGGGGACTAGCCGTAATGAGCAGTTCTTC

D gene: TRBD1
J gene: TRBJ1-2
CDR3 length: 13
V gene: TRBV29-1
clone size: few
CDR3 protein: CSAIDREVYGYTF
CDR3 DNA: TGCAGCGCTATCGACAGGGAGGTATATGGCTACACCTTC

D gene: -
J gene: TRBJ2-3
CDR3 length: 14
V gene: TRBV5-1
clone size: once
CDR3 protein: CASSLPTVPDTQYF
CDR3 DNA: TGCGCCAGCAGCTTACCGACTGTTCCAGATACGCAGTATTTT

D gene: TRBD2
J gene: TRBJ2-5
CDR3 length: 16
V gene: TRBV3-1/TRBV3-2
clone size: -
CDR3 protein: CASSQDWLADQETQYF
CDR3 DNA: TGTGCCAGCAGCCAAGACTGGCTAGCGGATCAAGAGACCCAGTACTTC

D gene: -
J gene: TRBJ2-5
CDR3 length: 13
V gene: TRBV14
clone size: -
CDR3 protein: CASSHVVQETQYF
CDR3 DNA: TGTGCCAGCAGCCATGTCGTTCAAGAGACCCAGTACTTC

D gene: -
J gene: TRBJ1-1
CDR3 length: 13
V gene: TRBV6-5
clone size: few
CDR3 protein: CASRIRTRDKAFF
CDR3 DNA: TGTGCCAGCAGGATAAGAACCCGGGACAAAGCTTTCTTT

D gene: -
J gene: TRBJ2-2
CDR3 length: 18
V gene: TRBV28
clone size: -
CDR3 protein: CASSYDFDTKKNTGELFF
CDR3 DNA: TGTGCCAGCAGTTACGATTTCGACACAAAAAAAAACACCGGGGAGCTGTTTTTT

D gene: TRBD2
J gene: TRBJ2-3
CDR3 length: 16
V gene: TRBV7-2
clone size: -
CDR3 protein: CASSLTGTNPTDTQYF
CDR3 DNA: TGTGCCAGCAGCTTAACCGGGACTAACCCCACAGATACGCAGTATTTT

D gene: TRBD2
J gene: TRBJ2-4
CDR3 length: 15
V gene: TRBV5-4
clone size: -
CDR3 protein: CASSLASGGQNIQYF
CDR3 DNA: TGTGCCAGCAGCTTGGCTAGCGGGGGCCAAAACATTCAGTACTTC

D gene: TRBD1
J gene: TRBJ1-1
CDR3 length: 15
V gene: TRBV7-2
clone size: -
CDR3 protein: CASSSGTGLNTEAFF
CDR3 DNA: TGTGCCAGCAGCTCCGGGACAGGGCTGAACACTGAAGCTTTCTTT

D gene: TRBD2
J gene: TRBJ2-3
CDR3 length: 19
V gene: TRBV6-2/TRBV6-3
clone size: -
CDR3 protein: CASSYRAMLAGGSTDTQYF
CDR3 DNA: TGTGCCAGCAGTTACCGGGCGATGCTAGCGGGGGGGAGCACAGATACGCAGTATTTT

D gene: -
J gene: TRBJ2-7
CDR3 length: 15
V gene: TRBV3-1/TRBV3-2
clone size: -
CDR3 protein: CASSQAGDRIYEQYF
CDR3 DNA: TGTGCCAGCAGCCAAGCAGGGGACCGAATCTACGAGCAGTACTTC

D gene: TRBD1
J gene: TRBJ2-3
CDR3 length: 13
V gene: TRBV6-5
clone size: once
CDR3 protein: CASRDRGADTQYF
CDR3 DNA: TGTGCCAGCAGAGACAGGGGGGCAGATACGCAGTATTTT

D gene: TRBD2
J gene: TRBJ2-2
CDR3 length: 16
V gene: TRBV7-9
clone size: -
CDR3 protein: CASTGAGDTNTGELFF
CDR3 DNA: TGTGCCAGCACCGGAGCGGGGGACACGAACACCGGGGAGCTGTTTTTT

D gene: TRBD1
J gene: TRBJ1-6
CDR3 length: 15
V gene: TRBV30
clone size: -
CDR3 protein: CALGTGSSYNSPLHF
CDR3 DNA: TGTGCCTTGGGGACAGGGAGCTCCTATAATTCACCCCTCCACTTT

D gene: -
J gene: TRBJ1-2
CDR3 length: 13
V gene: TRBV6-1
clone size: -
CDR3 protein: CASSDLLNYGYTF
CDR3 DNA: TGTGCCAGCAGTGATCTACTTAACTATGGCTACACCTTC

D gene: -
J gene: TRBJ1-1
CDR3 length: 12
V gene: TRBV6-5
clone size: -
CDR3 protein: CASRQGRTEAFF
CDR3 DNA: TGTGCCAGCAGACAGGGTAGGACTGAAGCTTTCTTT

D gene: -
J gene: TRBJ2-3
CDR3 length: 13
V gene: TRBV9
clone size: -
CDR3 protein: CASSERGADTQYF
CDR3 DNA: TGTGCCAGCAGCGAACGAGGAGCAGATACGCAGTATTTT

D gene: TRBD1
J gene: TRBJ1-2
CDR3 length: 15
V gene: TRBV28
clone size: -
CDR3 protein: CASSLLGTGSYGYTF
CDR3 DNA: TGTGCCAGCAGTTTATTAGGGACAGGGTCTTATGGCTACACCTTC

D gene: TRBD1
J gene: TRBJ1-2
CDR3 length: 16
V gene: TRBV5-1
clone size: -
CDR3 protein: CASSPGQGGGIYGYTF
CDR3 DNA: TGCGCCAGCAGCCCGGGACAGGGGGGCGGTATTTATGGCTACACCTTC

D gene: -
J gene: TRBJ1-1
CDR3 length: 13
V gene: TRBV10-1
clone size: -
CDR3 protein: CASSEMANTEAFF
CDR3 DNA: TGCGCCAGCAGTGAGATGGCGAACACTGAAGCTTTCTTT

D gene: TRBD2
J gene: TRBJ2-3
CDR3 length: 15
V gene: TRBV29-1
clone size: few
CDR3 protein: CSVEEGGTSQDTQYF
CDR3 DNA: TGCAGCGTTGAAGAAGGGGGGACTAGCCAAGATACGCAGTATTTT

D gene: -
J gene: TRBJ2-3
CDR3 length: 14
V gene: TRBV11-3
clone size: -
CDR3 protein: CASSLGRSTDTQYF
CDR3 DNA: TGTGCCAGCAGCCTGGGGCGGAGCACAGATACGCAGTATTTT

D gene: -
J gene: TRBJ1-5
CDR3 length: 15
V gene: TRBV6-1
clone size: -
CDR3 protein: CASSEPRGHNQPQHF
CDR3 DNA: TGTGCCAGCAGTGAACCACGGGGTCACAATCAGCCCCAGCATTTT

D gene: TRBD2
J gene: TRBJ2-1
CDR3 length: 16
V gene: TRBV11-3
clone size: -
CDR3 protein: CASSLGGTGLANEQFF
CDR3 DNA: TGTGCCAGCAGCTTAGGGGGAACGGGACTAGCGAATGAGCAGTTCTTC

D gene: -
J gene: TRBJ2-7
CDR3 length: 14
V gene: TRBV10-1
clone size: -
CDR3 protein: CASSRGVRSYEQYF
CDR3 DNA: TGCGCCAGCAGTCGGGGTGTCAGAAGCTACGAGCAGTACTTC

D gene: TRBD1
J gene: TRBJ2-7
CDR3 length: 15
V gene: TRBV6-5
clone size: few
CDR3 protein: CASSQWTGSSYEQYF
CDR3 DNA: TGTGCCAGCAGTCAATGGACAGGGAGCTCCTACGAGCAGTACTTC

D gene: -
J gene: TRBJ1-1
CDR3 length: 14
V gene: TRBV2
clone size: -
CDR3 protein: CASSENRLTLKAFF
CDR3 DNA: TGTGCCAGCAGTGAAAACAGGTTAACACTGAAAGCTTTCTTT

D gene: -
J gene: TRBJ2-1
CDR3 length: 13
V gene: TRBV11-3
clone size: -
CDR3 protein: CASSQQGRNEQFF
CDR3 DNA: TGTGCCAGCAGCCAACAGGGGAGGAATGAGCAGTTCTTC

D gene: TRBD2
J gene: TRBJ2-1
CDR3 length: 17
V gene: TRBV3-1/TRBV3-2
clone size: few
CDR3 protein: CASSQERRGLRIDEQFF
CDR3 DNA: TGTGCCAGCAGCCAAGAACGAAGGGGACTACGGATCGATGAGCAGTTCTTC

D gene: TRBD2
J gene: TRBJ2-1
CDR3 length: 15
V gene: TRBV2
clone size: -
CDR3 protein: CASSVPGRGYNEQFF
CDR3 DNA: TGTGCCAGCAGTGTCCCGGGGAGGGGTTACAATGAGCAGTTCTTC

D gene: TRBD2
J gene: TRBJ2-7
CDR3 length: 21
V gene: TRBV12-5
clone size: -
CDR3 protein: CASGLVFPDFVKRGGGYEQYF
CDR3 DNA: TGTGCTAGTGGTTTGGTATTTCCCGATTTTGTTAAGCGGGGGGGCGGTTACGAGCAGTACTTC

D gene: -
J gene: TRBJ2-2
CDR3 length: 17
V gene: TRBV5-1
clone size: -
CDR3 protein: CASSLESGALNTGELFF
CDR3 DNA: TGCGCCAGCAGCTTGGAATCAGGGGCTCTAAACACCGGGGAGCTGTTTTTT

D gene: TRBD1
J gene: TRBJ2-7
CDR3 length: 15
V gene: TRBV11-3
clone size: medium-sized
CDR3 protein: CASSHRTGDIYEQYF
CDR3 DNA: TGTGCCAGCAGCCATCGGACAGGGGATATCTACGAGCAGTACTTC

D gene: -
J gene: TRBJ1-3
CDR3 length: 12
V gene: TRBV2
clone size: -
CDR3 protein: CASSPRQETIYF
CDR3 DNA: TGTGCCAGCAGTCCAAGACAGGAGACCATATATTTT

D gene: TRBD1
J gene: TRBJ2-7
CDR3 length: 15
V gene: TRBV18
clone size: -
CDR3 protein: CASSPSAGQGYEQYF
CDR3 DNA: TGTGCCAGCTCACCTTCAGCGGGACAGGGCTACGAGCAGTACTTC

D gene: -
J gene: TRBJ1-2
CDR3 length: 12
V gene: TRBV6-1
clone size: -
CDR3 protein: CASSEYGWGYTF
CDR3 DNA: TGTGCCAGCAGTGAATACGGTTGGGGCTACACCTTC

D gene: -
J gene: TRBJ1-1
CDR3 length: 13
V gene: TRBV27
clone size: -
CDR3 protein: CASKQGVNTEAFF
CDR3 DNA: TGTGCCAGCAAGCAGGGCGTGAACACTGAAGCTTTCTTT

D gene: TRBD1
J gene: TRBJ2-1
CDR3 length: 14
V gene: TRBV10-2
clone size: -
CDR3 protein: CASKQGSSYNEQFF
CDR3 DNA: TGCGCCAGCAAACAGGGGTCTTCCTACAATGAGCAGTTCTTC

D gene: -
J gene: TRBJ1-6
CDR3 length: 12
V gene: TRBV7-9
clone size: -
CDR3 protein: CASSTGNSPLHF
CDR3 DNA: TGTGCCAGCAGTACGGGGAATTCACCCCTCCACTTT

D gene: -
J gene: TRBJ2-2
CDR3 length: 14
V gene: TRBV2
clone size: once
CDR3 protein: CALRGRGGTGELFF
CDR3 DNA: TGTGCCCTAAGGGGGCGGGGAGGTACCGGGGAGCTGTTTTTT

D gene: TRBD1
J gene: TRBJ1-4
CDR3 length: 16
V gene: TRBV6-6
clone size: once
CDR3 protein: CASSPLGTANTAELFF
CDR3 DNA: TGTGCCAGCAGCCCACTAGGGACAGCCAATACGGCGGAACTGTTTTTT

D gene: TRBD1
J gene: TRBJ1-1
CDR3 length: 11
V gene: TRBV19
clone size: -
CDR3 protein: CASDRARRAFF
CDR3 DNA: TGTGCCAGCGACAGGGCCCGTCGGGCTTTCTTT

D gene: -
J gene: TRBJ2-3
CDR3 length: 14
V gene: TRBV11-3
clone size: -
CDR3 protein: CASSGPGHEDTQYF
CDR3 DNA: TGTGCCAGCAGTGGTCCGGGACACGAAGATACGCAGTATTTT

D gene: TRBD2
J gene: TRBJ2-7
CDR3 length: 16
V gene: TRBV15
clone size: -
CDR3 protein: CATSRDRVAGGYEQYF
CDR3 DNA: TGTGCCACCAGCAGAGATCGGGTAGCGGGGGGCTACGAGCAGTACTTC

D gene: TRBD2
J gene: TRBJ2-1
CDR3 length: 15
V gene: TRBV14
clone size: -
CDR3 protein: CASSRSGGAINEQFF
CDR3 DNA: TGTGCCAGCAGCCGTAGCGGGGGGGCGATAAATGAGCAGTTCTTC

D gene: TRBD1
J gene: TRBJ2-7
CDR3 length: 15
V gene: TRBV19
clone size: -
CDR3 protein: CASSIAGTGTYEQYF
CDR3 DNA: TGTGCCAGTAGTATTGCCGGGACAGGGACCTACGAGCAGTACTTC

D gene: -
J gene: TRBJ2-5
CDR3 length: 14
V gene: TRBV6-5
clone size: -
CDR3 protein: CASSPRKVGETQYF
CDR3 DNA: TGTGCCAGCAGCCCCAGGAAAGTGGGAGAGACCCAGTACTTC

D gene: -
J gene: TRBJ1-6
CDR3 length: 15
V gene: TRBV15
clone size: -
CDR3 protein: CATSQMGQADSPLHF
CDR3 DNA: TGTGCCACCAGTCAAATGGGGCAGGCGGATTCACCCCTCCACTTT